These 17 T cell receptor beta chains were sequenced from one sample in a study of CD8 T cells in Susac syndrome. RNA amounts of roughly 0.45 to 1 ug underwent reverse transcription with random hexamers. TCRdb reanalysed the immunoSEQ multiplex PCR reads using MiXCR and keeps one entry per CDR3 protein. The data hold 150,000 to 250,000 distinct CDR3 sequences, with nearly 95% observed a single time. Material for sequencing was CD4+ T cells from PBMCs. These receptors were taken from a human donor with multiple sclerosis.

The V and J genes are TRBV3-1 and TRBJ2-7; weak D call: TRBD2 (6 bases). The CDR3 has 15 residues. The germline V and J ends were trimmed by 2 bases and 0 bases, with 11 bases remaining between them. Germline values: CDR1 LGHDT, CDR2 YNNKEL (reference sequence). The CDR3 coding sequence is TGTGCCAGCAGCCAACTTGACGGGAGCTCCTACGAGCAGTACTTC. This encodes CASSQLDGSSYEQYF.

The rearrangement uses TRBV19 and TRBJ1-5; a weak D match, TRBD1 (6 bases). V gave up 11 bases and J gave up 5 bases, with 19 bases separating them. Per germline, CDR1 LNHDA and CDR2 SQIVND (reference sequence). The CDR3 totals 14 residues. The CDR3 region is CACKGTLAHQPQHF. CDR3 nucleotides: TGTGCCTGTAAGGGGACATTGGCTCATCAGCCCCAGCATTTT.

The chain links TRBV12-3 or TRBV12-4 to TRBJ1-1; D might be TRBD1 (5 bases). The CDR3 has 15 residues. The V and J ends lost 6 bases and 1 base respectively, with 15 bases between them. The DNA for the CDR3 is TGTGCCAGCAGCTCAAATGACAGAAGGAACACTGAAGCTTTCTTT. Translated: CASSSNDRRNTEAFF.

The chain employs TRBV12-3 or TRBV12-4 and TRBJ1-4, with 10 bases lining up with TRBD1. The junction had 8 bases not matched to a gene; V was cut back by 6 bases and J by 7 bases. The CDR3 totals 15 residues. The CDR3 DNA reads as TGTGCCAGCAGCCTGGGGACAGGGGTAGTTGAAAAACTGTTTTTT. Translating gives CASSLGTGVVEKLFF.

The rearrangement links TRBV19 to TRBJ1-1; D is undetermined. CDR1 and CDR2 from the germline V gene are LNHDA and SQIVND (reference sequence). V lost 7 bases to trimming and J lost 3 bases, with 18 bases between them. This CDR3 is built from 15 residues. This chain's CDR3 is CASTQTPRWDTEAFF. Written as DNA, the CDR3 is TGTGCCAGTACTCAGACACCCAGATGGGACACTGAAGCTTTCTTT.

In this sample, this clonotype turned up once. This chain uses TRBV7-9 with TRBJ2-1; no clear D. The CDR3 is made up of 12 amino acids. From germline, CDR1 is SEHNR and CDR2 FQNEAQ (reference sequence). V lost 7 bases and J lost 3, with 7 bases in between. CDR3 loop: CASTPRYNEQFF. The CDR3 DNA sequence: TGTGCCAGCACCCCACGCTACAATGAGCAGTTCTTC.

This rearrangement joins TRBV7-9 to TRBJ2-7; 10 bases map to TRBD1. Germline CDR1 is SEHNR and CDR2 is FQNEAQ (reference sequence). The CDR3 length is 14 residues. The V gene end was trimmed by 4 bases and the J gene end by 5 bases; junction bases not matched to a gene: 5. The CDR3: CASSWGQGSHEQYF. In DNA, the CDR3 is TGTGCCAGCAGCTGGGGACAGGGGAGCCACGAGCAGTACTTC.

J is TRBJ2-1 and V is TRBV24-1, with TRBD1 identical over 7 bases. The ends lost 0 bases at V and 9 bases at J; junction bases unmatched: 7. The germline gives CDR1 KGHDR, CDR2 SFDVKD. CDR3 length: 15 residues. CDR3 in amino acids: CATSDLKGAGTEQFF. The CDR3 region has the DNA TGTGCCACCAGTGATTTGAAGGGGGCCGGTACTGAGCAGTTCTTC.

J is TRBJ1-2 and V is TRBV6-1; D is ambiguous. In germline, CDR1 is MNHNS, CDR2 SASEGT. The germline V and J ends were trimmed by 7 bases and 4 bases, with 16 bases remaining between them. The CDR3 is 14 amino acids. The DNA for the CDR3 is TGTGCCAGCATGGTCCTCGGGCTGACCTATGGCTACACCTTC. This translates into CASMVLGLTYGYTF.

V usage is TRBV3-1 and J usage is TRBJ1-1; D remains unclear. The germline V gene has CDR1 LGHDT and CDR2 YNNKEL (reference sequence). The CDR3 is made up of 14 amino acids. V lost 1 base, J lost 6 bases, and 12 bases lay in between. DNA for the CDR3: TGTGCCAGCAGCCAAGTGGAGGGAGCCCCTGAAGCTTTCTTT. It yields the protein CASSQVEGAPEAFF. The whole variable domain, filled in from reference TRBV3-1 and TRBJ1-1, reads DTAVSQTPKYLVTQMGNDKSIKCEQNLGHDTMYWYKQDSKKFLKIMFSYNNKELIINETVPNRFSPKSPDKAHLNLHINSLELGDSAVYFCASSQVEGAPEAFFGQGTRLTVV.

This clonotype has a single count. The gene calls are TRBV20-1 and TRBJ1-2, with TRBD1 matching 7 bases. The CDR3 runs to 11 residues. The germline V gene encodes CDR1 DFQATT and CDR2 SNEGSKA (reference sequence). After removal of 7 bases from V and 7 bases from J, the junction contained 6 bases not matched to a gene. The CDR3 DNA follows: TGCAGTGTCACCAGACAGGGTGGCTACACCTTC. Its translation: CSVTRQGGYTF.

CDR3 sequence reads: CASSRQNYEQYF. The CDR3, as DNA: TGTGCCAGCAGCCGACAGAACTACGAGCAGTACTTC. The chain employs TRBV7-2 and TRBJ2-7; D possibly corresponds to TRBD1 (5 bases). This CDR3 spans 12 amino acids. The germline CDR1 and CDR2 sequences are SGHTA and FQGNSA. Between the trimmed V and J ends, which lost 5 bases and 3 bases, there was a span of 8 bases.

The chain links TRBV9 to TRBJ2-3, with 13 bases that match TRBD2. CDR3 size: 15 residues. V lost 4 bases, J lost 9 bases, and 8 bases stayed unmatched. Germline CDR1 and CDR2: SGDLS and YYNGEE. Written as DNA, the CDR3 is TGTGCCAGCAGCATCCCCGGGACTAGCGGGGTCACGCAGTATTTT. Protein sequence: CASSIPGTSGVTQYF.

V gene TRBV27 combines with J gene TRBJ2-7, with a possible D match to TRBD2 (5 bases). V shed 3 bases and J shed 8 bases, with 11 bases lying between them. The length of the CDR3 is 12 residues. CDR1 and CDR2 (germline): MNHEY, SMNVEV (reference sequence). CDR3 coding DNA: TGTGCCAGCAGTTTCAACGGGGTACAGCAGTACTTC. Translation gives CASSFNGVQQYF.

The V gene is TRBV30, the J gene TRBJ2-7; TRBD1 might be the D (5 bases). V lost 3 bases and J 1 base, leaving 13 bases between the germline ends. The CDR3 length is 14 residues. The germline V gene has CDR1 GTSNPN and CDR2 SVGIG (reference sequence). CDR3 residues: CAWRNKTESYEQYF. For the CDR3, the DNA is TGTGCCTGGAGGAATAAGACAGAATCCTACGAGCAGTACTTC.

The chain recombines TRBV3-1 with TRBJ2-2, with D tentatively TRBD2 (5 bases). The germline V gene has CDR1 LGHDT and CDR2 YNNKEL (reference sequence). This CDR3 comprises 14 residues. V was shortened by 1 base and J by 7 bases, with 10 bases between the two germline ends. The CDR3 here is CASSQGGLGGELFF. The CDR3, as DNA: TGTGCCAGCAGCCAAGGAGGGCTCGGCGGGGAGCTGTTTTTT.

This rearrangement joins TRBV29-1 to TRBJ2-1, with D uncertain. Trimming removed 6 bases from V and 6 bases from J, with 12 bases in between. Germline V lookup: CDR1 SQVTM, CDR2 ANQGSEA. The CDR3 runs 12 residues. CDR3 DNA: TGCAGCGTAGGGCAGTGGGGCAATGAGCAGTTCTTC. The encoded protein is CSVGQWGNEQFF.